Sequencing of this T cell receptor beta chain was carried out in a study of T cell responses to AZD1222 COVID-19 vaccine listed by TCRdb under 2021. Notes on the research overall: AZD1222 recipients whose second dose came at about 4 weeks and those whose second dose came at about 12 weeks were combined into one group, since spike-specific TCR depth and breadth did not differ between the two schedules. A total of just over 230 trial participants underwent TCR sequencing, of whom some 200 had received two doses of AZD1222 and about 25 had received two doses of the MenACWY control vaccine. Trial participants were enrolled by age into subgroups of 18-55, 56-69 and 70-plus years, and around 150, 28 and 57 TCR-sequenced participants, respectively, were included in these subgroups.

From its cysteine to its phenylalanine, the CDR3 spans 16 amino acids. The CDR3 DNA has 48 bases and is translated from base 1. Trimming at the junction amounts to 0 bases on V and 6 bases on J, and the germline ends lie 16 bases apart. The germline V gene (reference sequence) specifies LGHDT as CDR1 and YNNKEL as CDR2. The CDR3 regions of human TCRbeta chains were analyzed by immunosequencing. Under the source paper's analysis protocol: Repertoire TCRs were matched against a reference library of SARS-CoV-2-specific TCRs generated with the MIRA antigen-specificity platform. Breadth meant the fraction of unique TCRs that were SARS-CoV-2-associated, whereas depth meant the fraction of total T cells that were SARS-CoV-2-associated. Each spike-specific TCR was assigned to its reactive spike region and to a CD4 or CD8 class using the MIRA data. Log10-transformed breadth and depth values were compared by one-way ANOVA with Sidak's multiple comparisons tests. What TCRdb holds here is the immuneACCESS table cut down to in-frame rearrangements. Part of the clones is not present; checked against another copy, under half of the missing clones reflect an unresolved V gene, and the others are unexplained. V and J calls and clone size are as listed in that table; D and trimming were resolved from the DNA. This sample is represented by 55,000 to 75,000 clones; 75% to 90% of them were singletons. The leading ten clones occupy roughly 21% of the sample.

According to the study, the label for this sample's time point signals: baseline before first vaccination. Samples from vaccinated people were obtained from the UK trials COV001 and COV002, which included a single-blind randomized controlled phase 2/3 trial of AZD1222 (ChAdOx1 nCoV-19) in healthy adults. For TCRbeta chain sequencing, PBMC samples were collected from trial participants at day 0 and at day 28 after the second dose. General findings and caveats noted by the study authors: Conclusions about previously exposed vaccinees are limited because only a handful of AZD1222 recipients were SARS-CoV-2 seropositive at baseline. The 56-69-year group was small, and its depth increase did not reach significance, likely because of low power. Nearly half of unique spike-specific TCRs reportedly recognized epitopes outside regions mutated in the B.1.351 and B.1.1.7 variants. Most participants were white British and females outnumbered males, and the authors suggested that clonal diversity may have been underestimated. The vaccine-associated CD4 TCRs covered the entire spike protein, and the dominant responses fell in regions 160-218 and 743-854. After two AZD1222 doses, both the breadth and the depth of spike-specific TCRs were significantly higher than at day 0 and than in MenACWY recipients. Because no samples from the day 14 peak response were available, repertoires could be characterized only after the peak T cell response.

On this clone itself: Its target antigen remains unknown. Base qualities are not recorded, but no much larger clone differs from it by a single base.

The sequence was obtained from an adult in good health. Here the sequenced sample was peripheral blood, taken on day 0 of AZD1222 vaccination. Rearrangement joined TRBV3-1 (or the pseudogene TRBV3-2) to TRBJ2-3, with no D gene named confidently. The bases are TGTGCCAGCAGCCAAGATCTAGGTGTCTTTACGGATACGCAGTATTTT. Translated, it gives CASSQDLGVFTDTQYF.